Below, 5 T cell receptor beta chains from the same sample are listed, as sequenced in a study of radiation and T cells in renal cell carcinoma. TCRdb's table, derived via immunoSEQ multiplex PCR, lists solely in-frame clones and lacks some. Here the sample spans around 130,000 clones, 88% being singletons. Indicated time point: blood 2 weeks post-SBRT. Treatment here: 15 Gy SBRT to primary tumor, nephrectomy 4 weeks later. This specimen was blood, taken from a patient whose treatment included radiotherapy and nephrectomy. The origin of the receptors is a woman in her seventies with renal cell carcinoma.

The CDR3 protein is CASRPDRGRVYEQYF. In DNA form, the CDR3 reads TGTGCCAGCAGACCCGACAGGGGAAGGGTCTACGAGCAGTACTTC. The chain employs TRBV5-4 and TRBJ2-7; 8 bases line up with TRBD1. CDR3 length: 15 amino acids. With V trimmed by 5 bases and J by 3 bases, 10 bases remained unmatched. From germline, CDR1 is SGHNT and CDR2 YYREEE (reference sequence).

This clone showed up just a few times. The rearrangement links TRBV29-1 to TRBJ1-1; the D is unclear. CDR1 and CDR2 from the germline V gene are SQVTM and ANQGSEA. CDR3 size: 12 residues. V lost 6 bases and J lost 6, with 14 bases in between. The CDR3 here is CSVETGVSEAFF. CDR3 DNA sequence: TGCAGCGTGGAAACCGGGGTCTCTGAAGCTTTCTTT.

This clone was seen once. The gene calls are TRBV4-3 and TRBJ1-5; the D gene is possibly TRBD1 (5 bases). Germline CDR1 and CDR2: LGHNA and YSLEER. The CDR3 length is 15 residues. V lost 0 bases and J 7 bases, leaving 13 bases between the germline ends. This CDR3 is CASSQELREEQPQHF. In nucleotides, the CDR3 is TGCGCCAGCAGCCAAGAACTCAGGGAGGAACAGCCCCAGCATTTT.

The genes are TRBV9 and TRBJ1-3; perhaps TRBD1 as D (5 bases). Trimming cost V 0 bases and J 0 bases, with 7 bases left between them. Germline V gene sequence: CDR1 SGDLS, CDR2 YYNGEE. CDR3 size: 15 residues. The CDR3 region has the DNA TGTGCCAGCAGCGTAGCTCAGGGCTCTGGAAACACCATATATTTT. Amino acid sequence: CASSVAQGSGNTIYF.

Points on this clone: One end of the junction varies from germline; a read error may be responsible. V and J are TRBV6-1 and TRBJ1-5, with 7 positions matching TRBD1. There are 15 residues in the CDR3. CDR1 is MNHNS, CDR2 SASEGT, per germline. CDR3 in amino acids: CASSEDRQGGQPQHF. As DNA, the CDR3 is TGTGCCAGCAGCGAAGACCGACAGGGAGGTCAGCCCCAGCATTTT.